Given below is one TCR beta chain in context. Its target is not known. One junction end disagrees with the germline gene, perhaps due to a read error. The CDR3 runs to 14 residues. CDR1 and CDR2 (germline): SSHAT, FNYEAQ (reference sequence). The sample originates from a study of cytomegalovirus exposure and HLA in healthy donors. Use of 60 Vbeta and 13 Jbeta primers characterized the PCR. Repertoires were generated with immunoSEQ multiplex PCR, while TCRdb's copy carries only in-frame clones and drops some. Of 150,000 to 170,000 clones listed, roughly 80% are singletons. Whole-study results and caveats: A link between a missense DCLRE1C variant and TCR beta V- and J-gene trimming emerged from a later analysis. Generally TCR sequences proved uncommon, though certain public TCRs appeared in numerous donors. Further analysis, carried out later, found HLA-associated TCR beta chains more clonally expanded than equally common other chains.

The chain recombines TRBV7-7 with TRBJ2-3; D might be TRBD2 (5 bases). Sequenced input: PBMCs. The TCR sequence derives from a middle-aged woman in good health and CMV-seronegative. The CDR3 sequence: CASSSGPSGDTQYF. Written as DNA, the CDR3 is TGTGCTAGCAGCTCCGGACCCAGCGGAGATACGCAGTATTTT.